The entry below gives a single TCR beta chain sequence along with its context. Antigen specificity is unknown. The data belong to a study of monozygotic twins with inflammatory bowel disease. Germline V gene data show CDR1 as GTSNPN and CDR2 as SVGIG (reference sequence). The CDR3 totals 13 residues. Findings and caveats of the study: Clonotypes shared with others were fewer in IBD patients than in healthy twins, especially with disease activity.

Added by template switching were UMIs that each held a 6-nucleotide sample barcode. TCRdb re-called the 5' RACE reads and shows each CDR3 protein once, DNA omitted. The data include 400,000 to 500,000 distinct CDR3 sequences; the top ten clones carry more than 2%. Input material: blood. The V gene is TRBV30, the J gene TRBJ1-1. The receptor was isolated from a human donor with ulcerative colitis or Crohn's disease, or a healthy co-twin of an affected twin (not recorded which). The CDR3: CAWSLAGLTEAFF.